Shown below are 3 T cell receptor beta chains from a single sample sequenced in a study of molecular identifiers for immune sequencing clone quantification. TCRdb processed the PCR reads anew with MiXCR; each CDR3 protein has one entry. Of hundreds of thousands of distinct CDR3 sequences listed, about 25% are singletons. Material for sequencing was naive CD8+ T cells from blood, with Jurkat cell RNA spiked in. Stated subset: FACS-sorted CD8+CD4-CCR7+CD45RA+ naive T cells. Source of these receptors: a human donor in good health. Some libraries in this study had Jurkat cell RNA spiked in.

About this clonotype itself: Relative to the germline gene, one junction end is altered; a read error may explain this. The V gene is TRBV4-2, the J gene TRBJ2-4; no clear D gene. The CDR3 extends over 15 amino acids. Germline CDR1 is LGHNA and CDR2 is YNFKEQ. The CDR3 sequence is CASGQDYRQADIQYF. CDR3 coding DNA: TGTGCCAGCGGCCAAGATTACCGGCAGGCGGACATTCAGTACTTC.

Concerning this clonotype: A much more abundant neighbour one base away suggests this may be a read error. The chain carries TRBV20-1 and TRBJ2-3, with TRBD1 matching 7 bases. CDR3 size: 14 residues. The germline CDR1 and CDR2 sequences are DFQATT and SNEGSKA (reference sequence). The CDR3 DNA reads TGCGGCGCCTGGACAGGACAGAGCACAGATACGCAGTATTTT. As protein: CGAWTGQSTDTQYF.

With regard to this clonotype: One junction end disagrees with the germline gene, perhaps due to a read error. CDR3 in amino acids: CASSHPGFSYGQYF. Written as DNA, the CDR3 is TGTGCCAGCAGCCACCCGGGGTTCTCTTACGGGCAGTACTTC. This chain joins TRBV3-1 and TRBJ2-7, with a tentative D call TRBD2 (5 bases). CDR3 size: 14 residues. CDR1 and CDR2 from the germline V gene are LGHDT and YNNKEL (reference sequence).